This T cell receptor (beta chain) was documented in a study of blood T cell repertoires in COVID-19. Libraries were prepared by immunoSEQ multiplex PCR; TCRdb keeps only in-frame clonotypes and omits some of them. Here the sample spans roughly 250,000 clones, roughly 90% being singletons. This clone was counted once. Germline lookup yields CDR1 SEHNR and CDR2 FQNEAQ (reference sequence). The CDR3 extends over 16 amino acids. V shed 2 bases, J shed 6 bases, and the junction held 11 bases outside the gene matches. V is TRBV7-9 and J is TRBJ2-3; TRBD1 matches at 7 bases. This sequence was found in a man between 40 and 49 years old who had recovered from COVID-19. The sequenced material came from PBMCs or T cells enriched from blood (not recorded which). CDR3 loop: CASSLSRKGARDTQYF. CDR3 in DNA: TGTGCCAGCAGCTTAAGTCGGAAGGGGGCGAGGGATACGCAGTATTTT.